This T cell receptor (beta chain) was documented in a study of somatic mutations in cytotoxic T cells in rheumatoid arthritis. The sample holds a few counts of this clone. Germline V gene lookup returns CDR1 SGHNT and CDR2 YYREEE (reference sequence). Trimming took 2 bases from V and 5 from J; bases not matched to a gene: 9. This CDR3 has 15 amino acids. Clones were sequenced by immunoSEQ multiplex PCR, and TCRdb holds only the in-frame ones, with some missing. The top ten hold 3.8% of the sample, which has 23,000 or so clones, around 80% seen once. V is TRBV5-4 and J is TRBJ2-7, with 8 bases matching TRBD1. Sequencing input: CD8+ T cells sorted from blood. The origin of this receptor is an adult with rheumatoid arthritis. The CDR3 DNA is TGTGCCAGCAGCTTCACAGGACAGGGTGGAGACGAGCAGTACTTC. Its translation is CASSFTGQGGDEQYF.